This TCR beta chain comes out of a study of memory CD4+ T cells and cytomegalovirus serostatus. Deletions cut 4 bases from V and 1 base from J, with 7 bases between. Germline CDR1 reads SGHTA; CDR2 reads FQGNSA. The CDR3 has 13 residues. Measured with immunoSEQ multiplex PCR; TCRdb has only the in-frame clones, and not every one. The repertoire has about 75,000 clones, about 73% of them found once; the top ten carry just over 2.5%. The sort gate was single viable CD3+CD4+CD8-CD45RO+ cells for memory CD4+ T cells. CMV serostatus came from serum IgG against pp150, pp28, p38, p52. The sample was memory CD4+ T cells from blood. This chain links TRBV7-2 with TRBJ1-1; no firm D call. The sequence came from an adult in good health and CMV-seropositive. The CDR3 nucleotides read TGTGCCAGCAGCTATCGACAGAACACTGAAGCTTTCTTT. Amino acid sequence: CASSYRQNTEAFF. Full variable domain (missing parts from reference TRBV7-2 and TRBJ1-1): GAGVSQSPSNKVTEKGKDVELRCDPISGHTALYWYRQSLGQGLEFLIYFQGNSAPDKSGLPSDRFSAERTGGSVSTLTIQRTQQEDSAVYLCASSYRQNTEAFFGQGTRLTVV.